This T cell receptor beta chain was documented in a study of cytomegalovirus exposure and HLA in healthy donors. The study ran its PCR with 60 Vbeta and 13 Jbeta primers. The table came from immunoSEQ multiplex PCR; TCRdb's copy has only in-frame clones and leaves some out. Of 160,000 or so clones in the sample, about 80% were seen once. This CDR3 comprises 16 residues. CDR1 SGHDT and CDR2 YYEEEE come from the germline V gene. V lost 4 bases to trimming and J lost 5 bases; unmatched junction nucleotides: 13. The material sequenced was PBMCs. V is TRBV5-6 and J is TRBJ2-7; TRBD1 matches 9 bases. The clonotype comes from a woman aged 40 to 50 in good health and CMV-seronegative. The CDR3 DNA reads as TGTGCCAGCAGCATGCTGGGGGGACAGGGTAAAAACGAGCAGTACTTC. This sequence encodes CASSMLGGQGKNEQYF.